The subject of this entry is one TCR beta chain. No cognate antigen has been identified for it. Base qualities were left out, and no much larger clone turns up one base away. The immunoSEQ Assay, a bias-controlled multiplex PCR, was used to amplify TCRbeta CDR3 regions from genomic DNA. Concerning the study's data processing: Within the assay, amplification of reference gene primers was used to estimate how many nucleated cells each sample contained. To quantify the absolute abundance of each unique TCRbeta CDR3 rearrangement, sequence reads were collapsed and filtered. Productive Simpson clonality was computed per sample as the square root of Simpson's diversity index over productive rearrangements. TCRdb took this table from immuneACCESS and kept in-frame rearrangements with V and J called. Such tables lack part of the clones; where checked against another copy, unresolved V genes explain under half of the gap, and the rest is unexplained. V and J calls and clone size follow that table, whereas D and trimming were derived from the DNA. This sample holds roughly 190,000 clones; 80% to 90% were observed only once. The ten largest clonotypes hold approximately 15% of the sample.

This sample is drawn from a study of blood T cell repertoires in COVID-19 (dated by TCRdb to about 2020). Background on the whole study: The collaborator samples originated in the United States, Italy and Spain and spanned the acute and convalescent phases of COVID-19. The material from the prospective study consisted of cDNA or gDNA derived from T cells, B-cell-depleted T cells, or PBMCs. The dataset comprised deeply sampled blood TCRbeta repertoires from subjects exposed to, actively infected with, or recovered from COVID-19. The repertoires were made available in a free public database intended to serve as a resource for research on the immune response to SARS-CoV-2. Samples were obtained from the ongoing ImmuneRACE study (first 160 participants) and from over 1,000 subjects provided by 6 global collaborators. Sample metadata almost always included a de-identified subject ID, COVID-19 status, age in years and sex. Where available, HLA class I and class II types were obtained from metadata supplied by the sample provider rather than from assay-based typing. Results the study describes overall, beyond this receptor: Clinical and demographic metadata were provided uncurated, with the amount varying by source and participant.

At one collaborating source in Seattle, patients were enrolled during active infection and were followed longitudinally through the course of disease. Whole blood was collected in K2EDTA tubes by collaborating institutions according to the institutions' own protocols. For TCRbeta analysis, collaborators shipped samples as frozen whole blood, isolated PBMCs, or DNA extracted from either of those sample types. The TCR originated in a woman in her 70s with COVID-19, enrolled during active disease. Sequenced: peripheral blood.

CDR3 region: CAIRGLEQETQYF. The DNA sequence follows: TGTGCCATCAGGGGACTAGAGCAAGAGACCCAGTACTTC. The chain employs TRBV10-3 and TRBJ2-5; 8 middle bases align to TRBD2. Based on the germline V gene, the CDR1 and CDR2 sequences are ENHRY and SYGVKD. Taken from cysteine to phenylalanine, the CDR3 has 13 residues. The kept DNA is CDR3 alone, 39 bases in frame from the first base. Unmatched junction bases come to 2, with V trimmed by 6 bases and J by 2 bases.